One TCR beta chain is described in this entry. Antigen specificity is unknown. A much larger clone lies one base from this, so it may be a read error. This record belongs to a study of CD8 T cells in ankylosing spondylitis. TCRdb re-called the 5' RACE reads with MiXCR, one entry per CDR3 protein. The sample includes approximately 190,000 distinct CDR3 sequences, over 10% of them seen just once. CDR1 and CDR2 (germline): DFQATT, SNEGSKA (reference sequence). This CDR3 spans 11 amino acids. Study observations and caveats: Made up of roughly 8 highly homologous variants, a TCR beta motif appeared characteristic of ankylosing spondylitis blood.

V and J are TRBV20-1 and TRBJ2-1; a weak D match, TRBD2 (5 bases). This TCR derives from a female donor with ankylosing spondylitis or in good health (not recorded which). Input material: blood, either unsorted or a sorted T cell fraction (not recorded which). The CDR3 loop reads CSTSGVNEQFF. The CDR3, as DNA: TGCAGTACTAGTGGAGTTAATGAGCAGTTCTTC.